This TCR beta chain was captured by sequencing in a study of a mutant IDH1 vaccine in newly diagnosed glioma. Across the study: The start of vaccination came 4-6 weeks after radiotherapy alone, or with temozolomide cycles. A roughly 60% male, about 38% female split and a mean age of around 41 years characterized treated patients. Before enrollment, patients got radiotherapy alone, temozolomide alone, or mostly the combination.

The count of this clone is one. Antigen specificity is unknown. CDR3 length: 14 residues. Per the germline V gene, CDR1 is SEHNR and CDR2 is FQNEAQ (reference sequence). The V segment lost 4 bases and the J segment 5 bases; nucleotides outside the gene matches: 5. This sample's time point: week 11, during vaccination. All doses held 300 ug of mutant IDH1 20-mer peptide, with topical imiquimod. This table comes from immunoSEQ multiplex PCR, and its TCRdb copy is limited to in-frame clones, with some not included. Here the sample spans about 130,000 clones, about four fifths being singletons. The receptor's source is a man in his forties with glioma. This specimen consisted of PBMCs, obtained from a glioma patient whose treatment included an IDH1 peptide vaccine. The chain couples TRBV7-9 to TRBJ2-7, with TRBD1 identical over 10 bases. CDR3 nucleotides: TGTGCCAGCAGCTCCCGGGACAGGGGCAACGAGCAGTACTTC. This sequence encodes CASSSRDRGNEQYF.